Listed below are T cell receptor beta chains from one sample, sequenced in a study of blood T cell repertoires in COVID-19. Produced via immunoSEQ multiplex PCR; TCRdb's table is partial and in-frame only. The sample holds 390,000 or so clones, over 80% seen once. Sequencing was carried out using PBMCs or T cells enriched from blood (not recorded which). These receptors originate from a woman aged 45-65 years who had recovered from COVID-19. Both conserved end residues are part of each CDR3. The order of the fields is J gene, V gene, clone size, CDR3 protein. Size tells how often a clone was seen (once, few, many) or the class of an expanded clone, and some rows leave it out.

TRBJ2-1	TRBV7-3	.	CASSAKPGQIYNEQFF
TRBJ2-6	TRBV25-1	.	CGASGTYPNVLTF
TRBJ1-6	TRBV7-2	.	CASSLAVRSPLHF
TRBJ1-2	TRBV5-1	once	CASSSGGGSMGYTF
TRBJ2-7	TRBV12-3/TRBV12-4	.	CASSPRLYEQYF
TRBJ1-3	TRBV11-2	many	CASHQGSGNTIYF
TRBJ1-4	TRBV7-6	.	CASSLDRQSNEKLFF
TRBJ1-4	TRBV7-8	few	CASSPDFATNEKLFF
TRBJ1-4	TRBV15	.	CATSRAGGEDEKLFF
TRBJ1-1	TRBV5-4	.	CASSLSQMNTEAFF
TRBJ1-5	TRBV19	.	CASREDRGNQPQHF
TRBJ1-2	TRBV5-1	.	CASSDTINYGYTF
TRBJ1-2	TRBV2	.	CASSAGTANYGYTF
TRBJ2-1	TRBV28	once	CASSSRGSYNEQFF
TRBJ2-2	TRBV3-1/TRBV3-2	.	CASSPGQNTGELFF
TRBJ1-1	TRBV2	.	CASSEGGTEAFF
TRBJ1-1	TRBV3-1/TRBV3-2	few	CASSHRDFSRGEAFF
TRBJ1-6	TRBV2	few	CASNRDSTSPLHF
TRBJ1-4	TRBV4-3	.	CASSQEHTGLGEKLFF
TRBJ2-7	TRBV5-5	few	CASSTQNPRDRTYEQYF
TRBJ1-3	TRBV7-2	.	CASSFLSPGNTIYF
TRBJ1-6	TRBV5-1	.	CASSLEGQGAQSPLHF
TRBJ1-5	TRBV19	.	CASIKWGQGASNQPQHF
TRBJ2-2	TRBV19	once	CASSIGQSTGELFF
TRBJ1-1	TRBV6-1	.	CASSESNPGGQTFF
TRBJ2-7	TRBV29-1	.	CSIGDVYEQYF
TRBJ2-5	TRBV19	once	CASSINRGETQYF
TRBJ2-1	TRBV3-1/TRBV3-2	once	CASSQENRDEQFF
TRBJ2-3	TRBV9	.	CASSVAPGALLTQYF
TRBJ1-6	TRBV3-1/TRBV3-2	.	CASSQVPGEGNSPLHF
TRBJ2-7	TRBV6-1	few	CASSEATRVGEQYF
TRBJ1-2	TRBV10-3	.	CAIRAISPGGYTF
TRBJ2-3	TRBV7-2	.	CASSWTSGIADTQYF
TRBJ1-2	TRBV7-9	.	CASSSSIPPSDHRGRGYTF
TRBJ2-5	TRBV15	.	CATSSLRGHETQYF
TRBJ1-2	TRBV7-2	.	CASSQGQIVYGYTF
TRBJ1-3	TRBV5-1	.	CASSGTGMSGNTIYF
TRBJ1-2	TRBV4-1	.	CASSQGRQGARDGYTF
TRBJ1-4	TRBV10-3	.	CAIRDRVDEKLFF
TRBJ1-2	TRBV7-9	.	CASSLETGGGYGYTF
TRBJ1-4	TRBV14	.	CASSQEYRHDEKLFF
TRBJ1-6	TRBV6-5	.	CASRPWTGNSPLHF
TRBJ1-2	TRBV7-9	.	CASSSDLSGYGYTF
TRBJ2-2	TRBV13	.	CASSPNLKINTGELFF
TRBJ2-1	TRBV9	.	CASSVSGRRDNEQFF
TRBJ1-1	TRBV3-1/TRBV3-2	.	CASSTFLAAEAFF
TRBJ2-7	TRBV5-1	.	CASWDPSGGDYEQYF
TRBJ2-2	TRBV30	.	CAFLPGGPGTGELFF
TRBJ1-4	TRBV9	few	CASSVRGTEDEKLFF
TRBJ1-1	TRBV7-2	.	CASSLGAETYTEAFF
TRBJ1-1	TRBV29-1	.	CSVEAASGAFF
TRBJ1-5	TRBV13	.	CASSLSRQPQHF
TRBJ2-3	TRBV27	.	CASSFRGGPPLTDTQYF
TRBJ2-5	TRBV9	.	CASSPVGGGGETQYF
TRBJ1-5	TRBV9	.	CASSATGGRNQPQHF
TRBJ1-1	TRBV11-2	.	CASSFLLEAFF
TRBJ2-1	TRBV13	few	CASSTLLGLSLTSGTYNEQFF
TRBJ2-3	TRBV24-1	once	CATSDPGVFTDTQYF
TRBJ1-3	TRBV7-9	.	CAGLAPGTARPGNTIYF
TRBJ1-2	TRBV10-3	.	CAISEWDAGTGYTF